This T cell receptor beta chain derives from a study of patients and donors after allogeneic stem cell transplantation. TCRdb processed the RT-PCR reads anew with MiXCR; each CDR3 protein has one entry. Of over 2,000 distinct CDR3 sequences listed, around 30% were seen once; the top ten hold 16%. The CDR3 extends over 11 amino acids. Deletions cut 5 bases from V and 7 bases from J, with 12 bases between. CDR1 and CDR2 from the germline V gene are SQVTM and ANQGSEA. The chain couples TRBV29-1 to TRBJ2-7; D possibly corresponds to TRBD2 (6 bases). The source material was blood, either unsorted or a sorted T cell fraction (not recorded which). The sequence was obtained from a human donor who was either an allogeneic HSCT recipient or a stem cell or donor lymphocyte infusion donor (not recorded which). It is not recorded whose cells these are; they may come from a transplant donor. CDR3 region: CSVSGVGEQYF. The DNA for the CDR3 is TGCAGCGTTTCGGGGGTCGGGGAGCAGTACTTC.